The T cell receptor beta chain described here comes from a study of blood T cell repertoires in COVID-19. Study at large: Material from acute and convalescent COVID-19 was sourced from the United States, Italy and Spain. Nucleic acid was either cDNA or gDNA, and it came from T cells, B-cell-depleted T cells, or PBMCs.

Profiling relied on immunoSEQ multiplex PCR, and the TCRdb table lists in-frame clones only, not all of them. The table lists 250,000 or so clones, 85% to 90% of them singletons, with over 4% in the top ten. V dropped 4 bases and J dropped 7; count of bases not matched to a gene: 10. CDR3 size: 16 residues. Germline-derived CDR1 and CDR2 are SGHNT and YENEEA. Participants, about 18 to 90 years old, spanned under 25 US areas. Participants' own reports of clinical history determined their cohort assignment. The TCR comes from a woman aged 25 to 39 with acute COVID-19. The chain carries TRBV11-3 and TRBJ2-2; 9 positions agree with TRBD2. What was sequenced was PBMCs or T cells enriched from blood (not recorded which). CDR3 DNA: TGTGCCAGCAGCTCCCGTAGCGGGAGAGATGGCGGGGAGCTGTTTTTT. Translation: CASSSRSGRDGGELFF.